The 7 T cell receptor beta chains below all came from one sample that was sequenced in a study of T cells in localized non-small cell lung cancer. Using immunoSEQ multiplex PCR, the repertoire was profiled, and TCRdb retains in-frame clones only, with some absent. The sample shows roughly 30,000 clones, 80% to 95% of them seen only once. The sample here was peripheral blood mononuclear cells, taken before any cancer treatment. All receptors come from a woman aged 35 to 69 with stage III lung adenocarcinoma.

The rearrangement uses TRBV27 and TRBJ2-4; TRBD1 might be the D (5 bases). The CDR3 spans 14 residues. Germline lookup yields CDR1 MNHEY and CDR2 SMNVEV (reference sequence). Trimming shortened V by 5 bases and J by 6 bases, and 14 bases separated the two germline ends. As DNA, the CDR3 is TGTGCCAGCAGTCCTAATAGGGGTACAAACATTCAGTACTTC. Its protein product is CASSPNRGTNIQYF.

The chain carries TRBV28 and TRBJ1-1, with D perhaps matching TRBD1 (6 bases). The germline gives CDR1 MDHEN, CDR2 SYDVKM. CDR3 size: 14 residues. V was pared by 8 bases and J by 6 bases, with 19 bases between. Here the CDR3 DNA reads TGTGCCAGCCTCCTCAACAGGGAATATGCTGAAGCTTTCTTT. Its protein is CASLLNREYAEAFF.

The V and J genes are TRBV6-5 and TRBJ1-3, with D uncertain. Germline V gene sequence: CDR1 MNHEY, CDR2 SVGAGI. The CDR3 has 13 amino acids. With 2 bases removed from V and 4 bases from J, the gap between germline ends came to 6 bases. CDR3 coding DNA: TGTGCCAGCAGTTACGACACGGGAAACACCATATATTTT. Its translation is CASSYDTGNTIYF.

J is TRBJ2-7 and V is TRBV7-2; D not resolved. Germline CDR1 and CDR2: SGHTA and FQGNSA. The ends were cut back, 0 bases at V and 2 bases at J, with 11 bases in the middle. The CDR3 runs 15 residues. DNA of the CDR3: TGTGCCAGCAGCTTAGCGCGGATTCGCACCTACGAGCAGTACTTC. Protein sequence: CASSLARIRTYEQYF.

The V call is TRBV7-9, the J call TRBJ1-5; D remains unclear. With 4 bases removed from V and 2 bases from J, the gap between germline ends came to 12 bases. The CDR3 loop spans 15 amino acids. Per germline, CDR1 SEHNR and CDR2 FQNEAQ (reference sequence). CDR3 sequence: CASSSETVGNQPQHF. Here the CDR3 DNA reads TGTGCCAGCAGCTCGGAGACTGTGGGCAATCAGCCCCAGCATTTT.

The chain couples TRBV6-1 to TRBJ1-2; D remains unclear. Between the trimmed V and J ends, which lost 7 bases and 4 bases, there was a span of 7 bases. The CDR3 has 11 amino acids. Germline V gives CDR1 MNHNS, CDR2 SASEGT. This CDR3 reads CASIHSYGYTF. The CDR3 region has the DNA TGTGCCAGCATTCACAGCTATGGCTACACCTTC.

The rearrangement links TRBV10-3 to TRBJ1-2, with 10 bases aligning to TRBD1. The CDR3 sequence is 15 residues long. V gave up 7 bases and J gave up 2 bases; unmatched junction bases: 7. Per the germline V gene, CDR1 is ENHRY and CDR2 is SYGVKD. Here the CDR3 reads CAITRGTGDNYGYTF. The CDR3 DNA follows: TGTGCCATCACCAGAGGGACAGGGGACAACTATGGCTACACCTTC.